This TCR beta chain was obtained from a study of cytomegalovirus exposure and HLA in healthy donors. Background on the study: Previous work identified roughly 120 million unique TCR beta sequences from roughly 170 million T cells.

With regard to this clone: As yet, its antigen is unknown.

PCR employed 60 Vbeta and 13 Jbeta primers. The protocol was immunoSEQ multiplex PCR, while the TCRdb copy is restricted to in-frame clones and leaves out a portion. The table has 150,000 to 200,000 clones, around 80% seen once; the top ten hold over 1.5%. After removal of 6 bases from V and 5 bases from J, the junction contained 6 bases not matched to a gene. This CDR3 region has 13 residues. The V gene's germline CDR1 is MDHEN and CDR2 SYDVKM. General observations from the study: Association of a missense DCLRE1C variant with TCR beta V- and J-gene trimming was reported in a later analysis. TCR beta chains numbering some 150 were designated cytomegalovirus-associated.

This receptor was obtained from a woman aged 18-29 years in good health and CMV-seronegative. Sequencing was done on a sample of PBMCs. This chain uses TRBV28 with TRBJ2-5, with 7 bases matching TRBD1. In DNA, the CDR3 is TGTGCCAGCAGCCTTGACAGGGTTGAGACCCAGTACTTC. Encoded protein: CASSLDRVETQYF. Variable domain in full (rest from reference TRBV28 and TRBJ2-5): DVKVTQSSRYLVKRTGEKVFLECVQDMDHENMFWYRQDPGLGLRLIYFSYDVKMKEKGDIPEGYSVSREKKERFSLILESASTNQTSMYLCASSLDRVETQYFGPGTRLLVL.